A single sample is the source of the 16 T cell receptor beta chains below, sequenced in a study of response to subunit inactivated influenza vaccine. TCRdb used MiXCR to reprocess the RT-PCR reads, holding one entry per CDR3 protein. The data show fewer than 250,000 distinct CDR3 sequences, with about 15% seen just once and approximately 24% held by the top ten. The sample consisted of CD8+ T cells sorted from PBMCs, taken roughly 5 days after vaccination. These receptor sequences come from a man aged 45-65 years who received an inactivated influenza vaccine.

V gene TRBV29-1 combines with J gene TRBJ2-5; TRBD2 matches 13 bases. J lost 4 bases, V lost 1 base, and 3 bases had no gene match. Germline CDR1 is SQVTM and CDR2 is ANQGSEA. CDR3 length equals 15 residues. CDR3 loop: CSVEGTSGSLETQYF. CDR3 coding DNA: TGCAGCGTTGAAGGGACTAGCGGGAGTTTAGAGACCCAGTACTTC. The full variable domain, rest sourced from reference TRBV29-1 and TRBJ2-5, is SAVISQKPSRDICQRGTSLTIQCQVDSQVTMMFWYRQQPGQSLTLIATANQGSEATYESGFVIDKFPISRPNLTFSTLTVSNMSPEDSSIYLCSVEGTSGSLETQYFGPGTRLLVL.

This clonotype occurred a few times. The V and J genes are TRBV11-1 and TRBJ2-7, with TRBD1 identical over 8 bases. Trimming cost V 2 bases and J 0 bases; bases outside gene matches: 12. CDR3 length: 18 amino acids. The germline V gene encodes CDR1 SGHAT and CDR2 FQDESV (reference sequence). DNA of the CDR3: TGTGCCAGCAGCTTATCGAGCCTTAGGACAGGGAACTCCTACGAGCAGTACTTC. Encoded protein: CASSLSSLRTGNSYEQYF.

This clonotype has a count of ten or more. The chain employs TRBV12-3 or TRBV12-4 and TRBJ2-3; D is ambiguous. The CDR3 has 15 residues. V shed 3 bases and J shed 4 bases, with 14 bases lying between them. CDR3 protein: CASSLGHPSADTQYF. The CDR3 nucleotides read TGTGCCAGCAGTTTGGGCCATCCGAGCGCAGATACGCAGTATTTT.

This clonotype was seen only a few times. The chain couples TRBV7-6 to TRBJ2-1; D perhaps matches TRBD2 (5 bases). Trimming stripped 3 bases from V and 7 bases from J, with 10 bases between. Germline V gives CDR1 SGHVS, CDR2 FNYEAQ. The CDR3 sequence is 13 residues long. The CDR3 protein is CASSFGVGNEQFF. The CDR3 DNA reads as TGTGCCAGCAGCTTCGGGGTAGGGAATGAGCAGTTCTTC. Complete variable domain (other parts from reference TRBV7-6 and TRBJ2-1): GAGVSQSPRYKVTKRGQDVALRCDPISGHVSLYWYRQALGQGPEFLTYFNYEAQQDKSGLPNDRFSAERPEGSISTLTIQRTEQRDSAMYRCASSFGVGNEQFFGPGTRLTVL.

There are a few counts of this clonotype. V and J are TRBV18 and TRBJ2-2, with D perhaps given as TRBD1 or TRBD2 (5 bases each). V lost 0 bases to trimming and J lost 6 bases, with 11 bases between them. Germline CDR1 and CDR2: KGHSH and LQKENI. The CDR3 covers 15 residues. CDR3 in amino acids: CASSPPEDKPGELFF. Here the CDR3 DNA reads TGTGCCAGCTCACCACCGGAGGACAAGCCCGGGGAGCTGTTTTTT.

This clonotype appeared a few times. The chain uses TRBV10-1 and TRBJ1-1, with D unclear. The CDR3 length is 15 residues. Germline V lookup: CDR1 WNHNN, CDR2 SYGVQD (reference sequence). The ends were cut back, 3 bases at V and 1 base at J, with 12 bases in the middle. This chain's CDR3 is CASSERRSANTEAFF. Here the CDR3 DNA reads TGCGCCAGCAGTGAAAGACGGTCCGCGAACACTGAAGCTTTCTTT.

The rearrangement uses TRBV7-2 and TRBJ2-7, with D perhaps matching TRBD2 (6 bases). Trimming stripped 4 bases from V and 2 bases from J, with 27 bases between. Germline V gene lookup returns CDR1 SGHTA and CDR2 FQGNSA. The CDR3 is 19 amino acids. The CDR3 region is CASSSFLGVTRKNPYEQYF. CDR3 nucleotide sequence: TGTGCCAGCAGCTCATTTCTAGGGGTGACTAGGAAGAATCCCTACGAGCAGTACTTC.

This clonotype has more than one count but fewer than ten. This chain links TRBV29-1 with TRBJ2-7, with a tentative D call TRBD1 (5 bases). The CDR3 runs to 13 residues. Germline V gives CDR1 SQVTM, CDR2 ANQGSEA. Deletions cut 1 base from V and 2 bases from J, with 9 bases between. Here the CDR3 reads CSVEVQEPYEQYF. The DNA for the CDR3 is TGCAGCGTTGAAGTACAGGAACCCTACGAGCAGTACTTC.

J is TRBJ1-2 and V is TRBV13; no definite D call. The V end lost 1 base, the J end lost 7 bases, and 10 bases lay between the germline ends. This CDR3 region has 13 residues. Germline V gene sequence: CDR1 PRHDT, CDR2 FYEKMQ (reference sequence). The CDR3 protein is CASSLAGVFGYTF. For the CDR3, the DNA is TGTGCCAGCAGCTTAGCGGGAGTATTTGGCTACACCTTC.

The V gene is TRBV20-1, the J gene TRBJ2-7; weak D call: TRBD2 (5 bases). Germline V gene sequence: CDR1 DFQATT, CDR2 SNEGSKA (reference sequence). The CDR3 loop spans 14 amino acids. Between the trimmed V and J ends, which lost 0 bases and 3 bases, there was a span of 12 bases. This CDR3 reads CSARDVGAFYEQYF. In DNA, the CDR3 is TGCAGTGCTAGAGATGTGGGAGCTTTCTACGAGCAGTACTTC.

The chain joins TRBV28 to TRBJ2-2; 14 nucleotides match TRBD2. The CDR3 is 17 residues long. V dropped 3 bases and J dropped 6; count of bases not matched to a gene: 6. Germline values: CDR1 MDHEN, CDR2 SYDVKM. CDR3 nucleotide sequence: TGTGCCAGCAGTTTGGGGACTAGCGGGAGTCTCTCCGGGGAGCTGTTTTTT. It encodes CASSLGTSGSLSGELFF.

The chain couples TRBV4-2 to TRBJ2-5, with TRBD2 matching 8 bases. Trimming took 0 bases from V and 2 from J; bases not matched to a gene: 5. The CDR3 is 16 residues long. Germline CDR1 and CDR2: LGHNA and YNFKEQ. CDR3 DNA sequence: TGTGCCAGCAGCCAAGAGGCTAGCGGGTTTCAAGAGACCCAGTACTTC. This gives the protein CASSQEASGFQETQYF.

The sample holds a few counts of this clonotype. The chain employs TRBV2 and TRBJ2-4, with D possibly matching TRBD1 (5 bases). The germline gives CDR1 SNHLY, CDR2 FYNNEI. The ends were cut back, 3 bases at V and 3 bases at J, with 15 bases in the middle. The CDR3 spans 16 residues. CDR3 residues: CASSDSQGMLKNIQYF. The CDR3 region has the DNA TGTGCCAGCAGTGACAGCCAGGGTATGCTCAAAAACATTCAGTACTTC.

Ten or more counts support this clonotype. The chain has TRBV7-9 and TRBJ2-1, with D uncertain. Trimming removed 0 bases at V and 10 bases at J, with 10 bases between. The CDR3 spans 13 residues. Per germline, CDR1 SEHNR and CDR2 FQNEAQ (reference sequence). The DNA of the CDR3 is TGTGCCAGCAGCTTAGCCAGGAATGGGGAGCAGTTCTTC. This encodes CASSLARNGEQFF.

V gene TRBV29-1 combines with J gene TRBJ2-1, with TRBD2 matching over 9 bases. This CDR3 comprises 13 residues. J lost 4 bases, V lost 6 bases, and 4 bases had no gene match. Germline V gene lookup returns CDR1 SQVTM and CDR2 ANQGSEA. The chain's CDR3 is CSVSSGAYNEQFF. DNA for the CDR3: TGCAGCGTATCTAGCGGGGCTTACAATGAGCAGTTCTTC.

J is TRBJ2-1 and V is TRBV20-1; 14 bases are shared with TRBD2. The CDR3 contains 16 residues. CDR1 and CDR2 from the germline V gene are DFQATT and SNEGSKA (reference sequence). V shed 0 bases and J 8 bases; nucleotides not matched to a gene: 6. CDR3 loop: CSARDLRTSGRHEQFF. The CDR3 DNA is TGCAGTGCTAGAGATCTGAGGACTAGCGGGAGGCATGAGCAGTTCTTC.